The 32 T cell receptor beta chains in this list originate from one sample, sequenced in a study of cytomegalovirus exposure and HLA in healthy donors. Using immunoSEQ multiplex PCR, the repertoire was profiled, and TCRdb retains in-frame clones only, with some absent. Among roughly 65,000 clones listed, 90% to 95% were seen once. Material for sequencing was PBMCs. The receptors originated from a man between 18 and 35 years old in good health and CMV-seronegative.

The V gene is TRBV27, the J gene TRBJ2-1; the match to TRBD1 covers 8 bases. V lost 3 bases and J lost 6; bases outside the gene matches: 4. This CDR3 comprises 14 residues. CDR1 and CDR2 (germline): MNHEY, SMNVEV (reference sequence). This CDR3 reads CASSFPGQGNEQFF. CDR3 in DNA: TGTGCCAGCAGTTTCCCCGGACAGGGCAATGAGCAGTTCTTC.

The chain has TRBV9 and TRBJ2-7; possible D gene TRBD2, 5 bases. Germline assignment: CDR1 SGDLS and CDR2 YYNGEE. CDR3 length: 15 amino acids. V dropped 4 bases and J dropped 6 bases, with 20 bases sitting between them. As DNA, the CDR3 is TGTGCCAGCAGCCCCGGGGAACCCGGTTCGGGCGAGCAGTACTTC. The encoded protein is CASSPGEPGSGEQYF. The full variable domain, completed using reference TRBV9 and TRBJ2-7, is DSGVTQTPKHLITATGQRVTLRCSPRSGDLSVYWYQQSLDQGLQFLIQYYNGEERAKGNILERFSAQQFPDLHSELNLSSLELGDSALYFCASSPGEPGSGEQYFGPGTRLTVT.

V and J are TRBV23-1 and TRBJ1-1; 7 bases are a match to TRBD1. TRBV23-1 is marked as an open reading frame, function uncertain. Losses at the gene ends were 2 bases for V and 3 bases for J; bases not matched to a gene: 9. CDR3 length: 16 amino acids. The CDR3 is CASSQKKTGWDTEAFF. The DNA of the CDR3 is TGCGCCAGCAGTCAAAAGAAGACAGGGTGGGACACTGAAGCTTTCTTT.

The CDR3 is CASSRRIGQGNQPQHF. The CDR3 region has the DNA TGTGCCAGCAGCAGAAGAATAGGACAGGGGAACCAGCCCCAGCATTTT. This chain connects TRBV28 to TRBJ1-5; 9 bases are shared with TRBD1. The CDR3 spans 16 residues. Per germline, CDR1 MDHEN and CDR2 SYDVKM. The junction had 13 bases not matched to a gene; V was cut back by 6 bases and J by 7 bases. Full variable domain (rest looked up from reference TRBV28 and TRBJ1-5): DVKVTQSSRYLVKRTGEKVFLECVQDMDHENMFWYRQDPGLGLRLIYFSYDVKMKEKGDIPEGYSVSREKKERFSLILESASTNQTSMYLCASSRRIGQGNQPQHFGDGTRLSIL.

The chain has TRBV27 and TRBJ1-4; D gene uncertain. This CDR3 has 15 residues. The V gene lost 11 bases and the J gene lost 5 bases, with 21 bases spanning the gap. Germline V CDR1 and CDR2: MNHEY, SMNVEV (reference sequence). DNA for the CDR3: TGTGCCGGCCGGGAGCCGAAATCTCTAAATGAAAAACTGTTTTTT. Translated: CAGREPKSLNEKLFF.

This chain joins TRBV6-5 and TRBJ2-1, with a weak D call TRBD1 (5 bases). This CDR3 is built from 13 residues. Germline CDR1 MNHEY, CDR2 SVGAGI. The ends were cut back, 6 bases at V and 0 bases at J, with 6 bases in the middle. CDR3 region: CASRQDSYNEQFF. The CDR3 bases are TGTGCCAGCAGACAGGACTCCTACAATGAGCAGTTCTTC.

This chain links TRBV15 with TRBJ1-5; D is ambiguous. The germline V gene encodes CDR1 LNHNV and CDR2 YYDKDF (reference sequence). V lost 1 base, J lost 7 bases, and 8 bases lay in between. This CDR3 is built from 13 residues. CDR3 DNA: TGTGCCACCAGCAGAGTAGCTAACCAGCCCCAGCATTTT. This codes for CATSRVANQPQHF. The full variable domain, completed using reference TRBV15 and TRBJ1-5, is DAMVIQNPRYQVTQFGKPVTLSCSQTLNHNVMYWYQQKSSQAPKLLFHYYDKDFNNEADTPDNFQSRRPNTSFCFLDIRSPGLGDTAMYLCATSRVANQPQHFGDGTRLSIL.

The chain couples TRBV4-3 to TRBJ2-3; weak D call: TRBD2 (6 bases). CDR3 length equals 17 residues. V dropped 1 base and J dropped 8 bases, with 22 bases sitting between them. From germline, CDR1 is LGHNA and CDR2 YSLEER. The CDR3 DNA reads TGCGCCAGCAGCCAAGGGGGGGACGGCCCCTTGGGAGGTACGCAGTATTTT. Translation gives CASSQGGDGPLGGTQYF.

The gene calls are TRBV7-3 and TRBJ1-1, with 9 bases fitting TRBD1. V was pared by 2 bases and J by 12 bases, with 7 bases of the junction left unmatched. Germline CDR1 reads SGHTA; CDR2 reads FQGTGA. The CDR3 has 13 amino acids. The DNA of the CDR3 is TGTGCCAGCAGCTTAGGACAGGGGTTTGCGTCTTTCTTT. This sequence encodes CASSLGQGFASFF.

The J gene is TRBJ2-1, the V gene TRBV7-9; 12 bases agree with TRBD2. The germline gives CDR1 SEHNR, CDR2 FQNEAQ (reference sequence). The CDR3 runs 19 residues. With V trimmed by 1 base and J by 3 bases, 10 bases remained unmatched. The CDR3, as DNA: TGTGCCAGCAGCTTAGATTGGAGCCTAGCGGGAGGGCTCTACAATGAGCAGTTCTTC. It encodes CASSLDWSLAGGLYNEQFF. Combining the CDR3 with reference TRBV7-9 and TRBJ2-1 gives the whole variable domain DTGVSQNPRHKITKRGQNVTFRCDPISEHNRLYWYRQTLGQGPEFLTYFQNEAQLEKSRLLSDRFSAERPKGSFSTLEIQRTEQGDSAMYLCASSLDWSLAGGLYNEQFFGPGTRLTVL.

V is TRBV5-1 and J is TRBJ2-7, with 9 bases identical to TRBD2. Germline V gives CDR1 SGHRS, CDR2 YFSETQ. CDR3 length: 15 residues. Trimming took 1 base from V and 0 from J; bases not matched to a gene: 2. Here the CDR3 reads CASSLSSGVSYEQYF. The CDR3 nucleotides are TGCGCCAGCAGCTTGTCTAGCGGGGTCTCCTACGAGCAGTACTTC.

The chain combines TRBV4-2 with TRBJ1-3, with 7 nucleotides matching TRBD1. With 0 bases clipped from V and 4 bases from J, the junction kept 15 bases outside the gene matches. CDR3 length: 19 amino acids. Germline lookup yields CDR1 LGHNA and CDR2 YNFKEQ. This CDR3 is CASSQESDSIGGAGNTIYF. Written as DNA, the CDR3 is TGTGCCAGCAGCCAAGAGTCAGACTCGATAGGGGGCGCAGGAAACACCATATATTTT.

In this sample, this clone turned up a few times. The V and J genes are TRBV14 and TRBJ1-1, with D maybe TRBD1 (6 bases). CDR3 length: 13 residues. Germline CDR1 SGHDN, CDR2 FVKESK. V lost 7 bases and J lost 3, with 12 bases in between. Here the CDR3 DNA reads TGTGCCAGCAAAGAGAGGGGGTACACTGAAGCTTTCTTT. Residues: CASKERGYTEAFF.

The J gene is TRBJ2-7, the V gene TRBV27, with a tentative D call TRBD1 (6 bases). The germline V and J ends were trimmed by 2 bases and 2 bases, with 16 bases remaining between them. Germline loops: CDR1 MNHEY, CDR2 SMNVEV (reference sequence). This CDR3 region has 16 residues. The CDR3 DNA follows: TGTGCCAGCAGTTTAGTGGCCCCAGGGGTACCCTACGAGCAGTACTTC. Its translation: CASSLVAPGVPYEQYF.

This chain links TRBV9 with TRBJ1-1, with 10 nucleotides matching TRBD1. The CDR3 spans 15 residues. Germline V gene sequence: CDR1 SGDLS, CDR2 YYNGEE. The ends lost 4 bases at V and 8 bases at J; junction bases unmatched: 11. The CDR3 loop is CASSPQGQGNGEAFF. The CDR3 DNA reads TGTGCCAGCAGCCCCCAGGGACAGGGGAACGGAGAAGCTTTCTTT.

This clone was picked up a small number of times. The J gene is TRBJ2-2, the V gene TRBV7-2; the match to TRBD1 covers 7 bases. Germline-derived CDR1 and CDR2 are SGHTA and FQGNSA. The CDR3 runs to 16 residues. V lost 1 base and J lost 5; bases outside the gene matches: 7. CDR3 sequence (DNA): TGTGCCAGCAGCTTAGAGGTGGGACAGAAAACCGGGGAGCTGTTTTTT. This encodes CASSLEVGQKTGELFF.

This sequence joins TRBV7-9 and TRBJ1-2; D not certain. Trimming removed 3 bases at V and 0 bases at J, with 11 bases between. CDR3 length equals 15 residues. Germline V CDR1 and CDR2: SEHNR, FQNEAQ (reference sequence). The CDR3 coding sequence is TGTGCCAGCAGCTTCGGACTGAGCTCTAACTATGGCTACACCTTC. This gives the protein CASSFGLSSNYGYTF. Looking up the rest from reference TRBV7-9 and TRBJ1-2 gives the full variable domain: DTGVSQNPRHKITKRGQNVTFRCDPISEHNRLYWYRQTLGQGPEFLTYFQNEAQLEKSRLLSDRFSAERPKGSFSTLEIQRTEQGDSAMYLCASSFGLSSNYGYTFGSGTRLTVV.

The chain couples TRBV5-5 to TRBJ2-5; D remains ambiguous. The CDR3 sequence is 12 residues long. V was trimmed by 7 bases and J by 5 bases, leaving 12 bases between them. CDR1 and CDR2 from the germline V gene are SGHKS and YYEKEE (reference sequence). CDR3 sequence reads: CASSKSRETQYF. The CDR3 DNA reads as TGTGCCAGCTCAAAATCCCGGGAGACCCAGTACTTC. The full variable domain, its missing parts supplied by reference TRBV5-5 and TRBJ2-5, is DAGVTQSPTHLIKTRGQQVTLRCSPISGHKSVSWYQQVLGQGPQFIFQYYEKEERGRGNFPDRFSARQFPNYSSELNVNALLLGDSALYLCASSKSRETQYFGPGTRLLVL.

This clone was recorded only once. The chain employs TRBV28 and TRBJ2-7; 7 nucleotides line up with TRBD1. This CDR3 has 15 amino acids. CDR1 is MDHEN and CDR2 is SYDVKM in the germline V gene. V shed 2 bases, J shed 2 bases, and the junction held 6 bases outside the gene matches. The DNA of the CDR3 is TGTGCCAGCAGTTTACCTAGACAGGGCCCCTACGAGCAGTACTTC. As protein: CASSLPRQGPYEQYF.

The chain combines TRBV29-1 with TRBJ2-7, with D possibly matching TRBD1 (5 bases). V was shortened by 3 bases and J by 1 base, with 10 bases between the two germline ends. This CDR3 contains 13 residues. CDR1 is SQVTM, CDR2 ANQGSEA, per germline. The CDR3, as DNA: TGCAGCGTTGAGTGGGGCTCATCCTACGAGCAGTACTTC. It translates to CSVEWGSSYEQYF.

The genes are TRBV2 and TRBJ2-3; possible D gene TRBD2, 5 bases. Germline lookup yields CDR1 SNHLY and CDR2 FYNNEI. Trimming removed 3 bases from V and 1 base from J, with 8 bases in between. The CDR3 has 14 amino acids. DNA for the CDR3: TGTGCCAGCAGTGATGGGCGGGGCACAGATACGCAGTATTTT. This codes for CASSDGRGTDTQYF.

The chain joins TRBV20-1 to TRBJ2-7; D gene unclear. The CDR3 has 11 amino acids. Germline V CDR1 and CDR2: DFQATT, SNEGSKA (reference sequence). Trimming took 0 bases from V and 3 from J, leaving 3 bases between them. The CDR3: CSARDYYEQYF. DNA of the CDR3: TGCAGTGCTAGAGATTACTACGAGCAGTACTTC.

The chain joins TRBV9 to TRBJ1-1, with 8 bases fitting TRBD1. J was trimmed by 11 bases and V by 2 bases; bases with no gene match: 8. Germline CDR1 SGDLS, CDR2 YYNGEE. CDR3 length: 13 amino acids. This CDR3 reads CASSVDRGRGAFF. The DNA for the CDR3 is TGTGCCAGCAGCGTTGACAGGGGTCGAGGGGCTTTCTTT.

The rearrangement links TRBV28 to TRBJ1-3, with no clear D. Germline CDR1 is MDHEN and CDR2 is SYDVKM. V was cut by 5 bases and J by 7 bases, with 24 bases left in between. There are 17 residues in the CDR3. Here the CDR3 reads CASSPRVLKSRGNTIYF. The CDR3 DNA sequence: TGTGCCAGCAGTCCGCGGGTCCTTAAGAGCCGTGGGAACACCATATATTTT.

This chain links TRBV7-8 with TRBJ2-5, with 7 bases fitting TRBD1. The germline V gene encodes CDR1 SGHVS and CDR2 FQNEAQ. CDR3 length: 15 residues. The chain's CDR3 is CASQIMAGGQETQYF. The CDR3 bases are TGTGCTTCCCAGATTATGGCAGGGGGCCAAGAGACCCAGTACTTC.

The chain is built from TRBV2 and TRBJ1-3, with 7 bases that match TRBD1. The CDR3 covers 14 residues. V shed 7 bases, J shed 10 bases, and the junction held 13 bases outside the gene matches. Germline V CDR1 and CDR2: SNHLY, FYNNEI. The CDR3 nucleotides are TGTGCCAGCACTATACCCGGGACAGCTAGGACCATATATTTT. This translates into CASTIPGTARTIYF.

The CDR3 is CASSFKPRDTQYF. CDR3 coding DNA: TGTGCCAGCAGCTTCAAGCCCCGAGATACGCAGTATTTT. J is TRBJ2-3 and V is TRBV7-2; no reliable D call. Germline V gene lookup returns CDR1 SGHTA and CDR2 FQGNSA. Between the trimmed V and J ends, which lost 3 bases and 5 bases, there was a span of 9 bases. The CDR3 totals 13 residues.

For the CDR3, the DNA is TGCAGCGTTAGCGTCCGGGAGACCCAGTACTTC. It specifies CSVSVRETQYF. This chain links TRBV29-1 with TRBJ2-5; the D is unclear. The CDR3 covers 11 residues. Trimming removed 5 bases at V and 5 bases at J, with 9 bases between. The germline V gene has CDR1 SQVTM and CDR2 ANQGSEA. Variable domain in full (rest from reference TRBV29-1 and TRBJ2-5): SAVISQKPSRDICQRGTSLTIQCQVDSQVTMMFWYRQQPGQSLTLIATANQGSEATYESGFVIDKFPISRPNLTFSTLTVSNMSPEDSSIYLCSVSVRETQYFGPGTRLLVL.

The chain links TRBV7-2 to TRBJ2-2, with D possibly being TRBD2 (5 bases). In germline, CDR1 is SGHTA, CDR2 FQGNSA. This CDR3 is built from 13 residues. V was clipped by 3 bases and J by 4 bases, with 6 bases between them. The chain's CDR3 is CASSLRVTGELFF. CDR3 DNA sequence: TGTGCCAGCAGCTTGAGGGTCACCGGGGAGCTGTTTTTT.

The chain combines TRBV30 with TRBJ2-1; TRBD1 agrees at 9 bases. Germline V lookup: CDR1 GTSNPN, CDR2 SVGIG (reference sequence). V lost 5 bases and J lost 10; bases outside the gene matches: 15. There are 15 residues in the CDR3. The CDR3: CAWWGRTGDLEEQFF. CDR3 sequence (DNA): TGTGCCTGGTGGGGGCGGACAGGGGATTTGGAGGAGCAGTTCTTC. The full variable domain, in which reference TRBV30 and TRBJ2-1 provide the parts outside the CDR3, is SQTIHQWPATLVQPVGSPLSLECTVEGTSNPNLYWYRQAAGRGLQLLFYSVGIGQISSEVPQNLSASRPQDRQFILSSKKLLLSDSGFYLCAWWGRTGDLEEQFFGPGTRLTVL.

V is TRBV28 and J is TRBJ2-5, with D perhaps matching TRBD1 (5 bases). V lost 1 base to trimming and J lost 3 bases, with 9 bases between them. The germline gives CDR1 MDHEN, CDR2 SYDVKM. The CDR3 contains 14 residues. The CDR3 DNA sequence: TGTGCCAGCAGTTTATATTCCAGGGAAGAGACCCAGTACTTC. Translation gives CASSLYSREETQYF.

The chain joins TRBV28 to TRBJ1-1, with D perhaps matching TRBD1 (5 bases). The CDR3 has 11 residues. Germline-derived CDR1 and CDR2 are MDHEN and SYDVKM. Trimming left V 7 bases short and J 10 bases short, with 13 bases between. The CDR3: CASIVPGGAFF. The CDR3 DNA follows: TGTGCCAGCATCGTGCCGGGGGGAGCTTTCTTT.